This paragraph covers one TCR beta chain sequence. The data stem from a study of T cell repertoires in cytomegalovirus infection. The CDR3 is 16 residues long. Per germline, CDR1 MNHNY and CDR2 SVGAGI (reference sequence). V was trimmed by 0 bases and J by 8 bases, leaving 19 bases between them. TCRdb reprocessed the reads via MiXCR and lists one record per CDR3 protein. Of some 680,000 distinct CDR3 sequences in the sample, 35% to 45% were seen once. The sequenced sample was PBMCs. The TCR was taken from a human donor in good health (CMV status not recorded). Some clones in this sample may be carry-over from other donors' samples. The rearrangement links TRBV6-6 to TRBJ1-2; no clear D. The CDR3 DNA reads as TGTGCCAGCAGTTACTCGAAGCGGGGATTCGAGGACGGCTACACCTTC. This sequence encodes CASSYSKRGFEDGYTF.